These 20 T cell receptor beta chains came from one sample sequenced in a study of HIV-infected children after antiretroviral therapy interruption (dated 2019 in TCRdb). The treatment or condition label, as the study defines it: PENTA 11 planned treatment interruption arm or continuous ART arm. The method was 3' RACE. Sequencer: Illumina MiSeq. TCR libraries were constructed from RNA with a 3' RACE protocol that used unique molecular identifiers to correct for PCR amplification bias. TCRdb redid the processing of the public reads, applying fastp at Q25 and MiXCR, and retained in-frame beta chains. Rows with a matching CDR3 protein are joined into one entry that keeps the most common DNA and genes. Present in this sample are about 89,000 distinct CDR3 sequences, approximately 6.9% of which were seen just once. Jointly, the top ten make up 0.85% to 1.2% of the sample. The material was CD45RA+ CD4+ T cells from PBMCs, pooled from several time points, obtained from a donor given antiretroviral therapy, either interrupted or continuous. The cell subset or site label on this specimen signifies: naive CD4+ CD45RA+ CD45RO- T cells. The receptors here all came from a pool of human donors with HIV.

This clonotype was counted at least ten times. This chain links TRBV7-2 with TRBJ1-1; D may be TRBD1 (6 bases). Trimming left V 5 bases short and J 12 bases short, with 28 bases between. CDR1 is SGHTA, CDR2 FQGNSA, per germline. The CDR3 runs 16 residues. CDR3 loop: CASSAPRVLGQLKTFF. CDR3 DNA: TGTGCCAGCAGCGCCCCCCGTGTGCTAGGACAGCTGAAGACTTTCTTT.

This clonotype was counted ten times or more. V gene TRBV6-6 combines with J gene TRBJ1-2; TRBD1 matches at 9 bases. The ends lost 0 bases at V and 2 bases at J; junction bases unmatched: 4. The CDR3 is 16 residues long. Per germline, CDR1 MNHNY and CDR2 SVGAGI (reference sequence). This chain's CDR3 is CASSYSSGTGNYGYTF. The DNA for the CDR3 is TGTGCCAGCAGTTACTCGTCAGGGACAGGGAACTATGGCTACACCTTC.

This clonotype was observed at least ten times. V and J are TRBV7-9 and TRBJ1-5; D unresolved. Trimming left V 5 bases short and J 6 bases short, with 8 bases between. The CDR3 has 12 amino acids. Germline CDR1 and CDR2: SEHNR and FQNEAQ (reference sequence). The CDR3 DNA reads TGTGCCAGCAGCCCGGCGGGTCAGCCCCAGCATTTT. Translating it yields CASSPAGQPQHF.

This clonotype was observed many times. The rearrangement links TRBV5-6 to TRBJ2-1; 8 bases align to TRBD2. This CDR3 region has 15 residues. Germline CDR1 and CDR2: SGHDT and YYEEEE. V gave up 5 bases and J gave up 7 bases; unmatched junction bases: 11. The CDR3 sequence: CASRERGKGLNEQFF. CDR3 bases: TGTGCCAGCAGGGAGCGGGGGAAAGGTTTGAATGAGCAGTTCTTC.

This clonotype has at least ten counts. V is TRBV20-1 and J is TRBJ2-5; the D call may be TRBD1 or TRBD2 (5 bases each). This CDR3 is 12 amino acids long. Germline loops: CDR1 DFQATT, CDR2 SNEGSKA (reference sequence). The V end lost 2 bases, the J end lost 5 bases, and 9 bases lay between the germline ends. As DNA, the CDR3 is TGCAGTGCTAGATTAGGGACCGAGACCCAGTACTTC. This codes for CSARLGTETQYF.

The chain employs TRBV7-2 and TRBJ2-1; D gene unclear. V was shortened by 1 base and J by 6 bases, with 7 bases between the two germline ends. Germline CDR1 SGHTA, CDR2 FQGNSA. This CDR3 is 13 amino acids long. CDR3 protein: CASSLGLINEQFF. The CDR3 DNA sequence: TGTGCCAGCAGCTTAGGTCTAATCAATGAGCAGTTCTTC. The whole variable domain, filled in from reference TRBV7-2 and TRBJ2-1, reads GAGVSQSPSNKVTEKGKDVELRCDPISGHTALYWYRQSLGQGLEFLIYFQGNSAPDKSGLPSDRFSAERTGGSVSTLTIQRTQQEDSAVYLCASSLGLINEQFFGPGTRLTVL.

The table lists this clonotype with a count of one. Given a much more abundant clone one base away, this may be a read error. The rearrangement joins TRBV20-1 to TRBJ1-1; TRBD1 agrees at 10 bases. The germline V gene has CDR1 DFQATT and CDR2 SNEGSKA (reference sequence). The CDR3 runs 14 residues. The CDR3 loop reads CSARQGAANTEDFF. CDR3 nucleotides: TGCAGTGCTCGACAGGGGGCGGCGAACACTGAAGATTTCTTT.

This clonotype was counted ten times or more. The CDR3 nucleotides read TGTGCCAGCAGCTTATTCCCGGGTGTCACTGAAGCTTTCTTT. Translation: CASSLFPGVTEAFF. This chain uses TRBV7-3 with TRBJ1-1; the D is unclear. CDR3 length equals 14 residues. The germline V gene encodes CDR1 SGHTA and CDR2 FQGTGA. Trimming shortened V by 2 bases and J by 4 bases, and 11 bases separated the two germline ends. Together with reference TRBV7-3 and TRBJ1-1, the CDR3 gives the full variable domain: GAGVSQTPSNKVTEKGKYVELRCDPISGHTALYWYRQSLGQGPEFLIYFQGTGAADDSGLPNDRFFAVRPEGSVSTLKIQRTERGDSAVYLCASSLFPGVTEAFFGQGTRLTVV.

The CDR3 spells CASSQYRGLRNTEAFF. The CDR3 DNA reads as TGTGCCAGCAGCCAGTACAGGGGGCTCAGGAACACTGAAGCTTTCTTT. The gene calls are TRBV14 and TRBJ1-1; TRBD1 matches at 9 bases. Per the germline V gene, CDR1 is SGHDN and CDR2 is FVKESK. CDR3 size: 16 residues. V trimming: 3 bases; J trimming: 1 base; junction bases outside the gene matches: 6.

This clonotype was observed many times. V is TRBV10-3 and J is TRBJ1-2; D call uncertain. This CDR3 region has 14 residues. V lost 2 bases and J lost 0, with 7 bases in between. Germline V gene sequence: CDR1 ENHRY, CDR2 SYGVKD. DNA for the CDR3: TGTGCCATCAGTGAGGAGGAGTCTAACTATGGCTACACCTTC. Amino acid sequence: CAISEEESNYGYTF.

As concerns this clonotype: This may be a read error, as it is one base from a much larger clone. The chain is built from TRBV10-1 and TRBJ1-3; no firm D call. The CDR3 spans 14 residues. CDR1 and CDR2 (germline): WNHNN, SYGVQD (reference sequence). CDR3 sequence reads: CDSSELPGYNTIYF. The CDR3 DNA reads as TGCGACAGCAGTGAGCTTCCGGGTTACAACACCATATATTTT.

This clonotype was counted between two and nine times. This chain joins TRBV13 and TRBJ2-2; D may be TRBD2 (6 bases). The germline V gene has CDR1 PRHDT and CDR2 FYEKMQ (reference sequence). Between the trimmed V and J ends, which lost 5 bases and 1 base, there was a span of 17 bases. The CDR3 length is 17 residues. Here the CDR3 DNA reads TGTGCCAGCAGCCTTCCCCGACTAGAGAAGAACACCGGGGAGCTGTTTTTT. Translated: CASSLPRLEKNTGELFF. Based on the CDR3 plus reference TRBV13 and TRBJ2-2, the full variable domain is AAGVIQSPRHLIKEKRETATLKCYPIPRHDTVYWYQQGPGQDPQFLISFYEKMQSDKGSIPDRFSAQQFSDYHSELNMSSLELGDSALYFCASSLPRLEKNTGELFFGEGSRLTVL.

This clonotype was seen ten or more times. The chain is built from TRBV27 and TRBJ2-5; D call uncertain. This CDR3 comprises 15 residues. In germline, CDR1 is MNHEY, CDR2 SMNVEV (reference sequence). V lost 0 bases and J lost 4, with 12 bases in between. The DNA for the CDR3 is TGTGCCAGCAGTTTATCGGTATGGGTCAGAGAGACCCAGTACTTC. Translated: CASSLSVWVRETQYF.

This clonotype was seen repeatedly, ten times or more. This chain links TRBV7-3 with TRBJ1-6; a weak D match, TRBD1 (5 bases). V lost 5 bases to trimming and J lost 7 bases, with 15 bases between them. The germline V gene has CDR1 SGHTA and CDR2 FQGTGA. CDR3 size: 15 residues. The CDR3 bases are TGTGCCAGCAGCAAAGACCCAGGGTTGAATTCACCCCTCCACTTT. It yields the protein CASSKDPGLNSPLHF.

This clonotype came up many times. The chain joins TRBV20-1 to TRBJ2-3; no clear D gene. V dropped 5 bases and J dropped 3 bases, with 18 bases sitting between them. The CDR3 covers 15 residues. Germline V gene data show CDR1 as DFQATT and CDR2 as SNEGSKA (reference sequence). This CDR3 is CSALLLASGTDTQYF. The DNA for the CDR3 is TGCAGTGCTCTCCTACTCGCTTCCGGGACAGATACGCAGTATTTT.

J is TRBJ2-4 and V is TRBV12-3 or TRBV12-4, with 9 bases that match TRBD1. CDR3 length: 15 residues. J gave up 5 bases and V 6 bases, and 8 bases lay outside the gene matches. The CDR3 loop reads CASSRIRTGENIQYF. Here the CDR3 DNA reads TGTGCCAGCAGCCGGATCCGGACAGGGGAAAACATTCAGTACTTC.

Ten or more counts support this clonotype. The chain couples TRBV5-1 to TRBJ2-5; no clear D gene. Looked up from germline, CDR1 is SGHRS and CDR2 is YFSETQ. The CDR3 has 12 residues. Trimming took off 0 bases at V and 2 bases at J, with 2 bases between the two ends. CDR3 in DNA: TGCGCCAGCAGCTTGGTACAAGAGACCCAGTACTTC. This encodes CASSLVQETQYF. The complete variable domain, with remaining parts taken from reference TRBV5-1 and TRBJ2-5, reads KAGVTQTPRYLIKTRGQQVTLSCSPISGHRSVSWYQQTPGQGLQFLFEYFSETQRNKGNFPGRFSGRQFSNSRSEMNVSTLELGDSALYLCASSLVQETQYFGPGTRLLVL.

J is TRBJ1-5 and V is TRBV4-1, with 8 nucleotides matching TRBD1. Trimming cost V 5 bases and J 2 bases; bases outside gene matches: 8. CDR1 MGHRA and CDR2 YSYEKL come from the germline V gene. The CDR3 extends over 16 amino acids. The CDR3: CASSSQGQGRNQPQHF. In DNA, the CDR3 is TGCGCCAGCAGCTCACAAGGACAGGGACGCAATCAGCCCCAGCATTTT.

V and J are TRBV29-1 and TRBJ2-3, with a weak D call TRBD1 (7 bases). This CDR3 spans 14 amino acids. Trimming cost V 3 bases and J 5 bases, with 15 bases left between them. Germline CDR1 is SQVTM and CDR2 is ANQGSEA. Here the CDR3 reads CSVEKEGAGDTQYF. As DNA, the CDR3 is TGCAGCGTTGAGAAGGAGGGGGCGGGAGATACGCAGTATTTT.

This clonotype was detected ten times or more. The chain employs TRBV7-2 and TRBJ1-5; maybe TRBD1 (6 bases). The CDR3 is 17 residues long. The germline V gene encodes CDR1 SGHTA and CDR2 FQGNSA. The V gene lost 5 bases and the J gene lost 3 bases, with 20 bases spanning the gap. The CDR3 DNA reads TGTGCCAGCAGCCGATCCGGGGGCGTCAGTATCAATCAGCCCCAGCATTTT. Translation: CASSRSGGVSINQPQHF.